The 28 T cell receptor beta chains below come from one sample, sequenced in a study of vaccination effects on CD4 cells after COVID-19. These receptors are not linked to any known antigen. Libraries were prepared by immunoSEQ multiplex PCR; TCRdb keeps only in-frame clonotypes and omits some of them. The sample carries about 73,000 clones, around 76% recorded once. Peptide-pool stimulation followed by sequencing identified expanded antigen-specific CD4+ clonotypes in the ViraFEST assay. Culturing for approximately 10 days preceded CD4+ T cell isolation. Vaccine recipients lacked prior SARS-CoV-2 infection and had negative nucleocapsid antibodies. Sample: CD4+ T cells from PBMCs cultured with SARS-CoV-2 spike peptides, taken before COVID-19 vaccination. The receptors stem from a human donor who received a COVID-19 vaccine.

The CDR3 nucleotides read TGTGCCAGCAGCCAGGGGACAGCCACCGGGGAGCTGTTTTTT. It specifies CASSQGTATGELFF. J is TRBJ2-2 and V is TRBV3-1 (or the pseudogene TRBV3-2), with 7 positions matching TRBD1. V trimming: 3 bases; J trimming: 4 bases; junction bases outside the gene matches: 2. From germline, CDR1 is LGHDT and CDR2 YNNKEL (reference sequence). There are 14 residues in the CDR3.

V is TRBV15 and J is TRBJ2-7; D is uncertain. V gave up 0 bases and J gave up 2 bases, with 8 bases separating them. Germline CDR1 LNHNV, CDR2 YYDKDF (reference sequence). The CDR3 is made up of 14 amino acids. The CDR3 DNA follows: TGTGCCACCAGCAGAGAGGCCACGACCTACGAGCAGTACGTC. It yields the protein CATSREATTYEQYV.

The CDR3 sequence: CASSLQGGTGNTIYF. CDR3 nucleotide sequence: TGTGCCAGCAGCTTACAGGGGGGGACTGGAAACACCATATATTTT. The chain carries TRBV7-2 and TRBJ1-3; 7 bases agree with TRBD1. Germline CDR1 SGHTA, CDR2 FQGNSA. The CDR3 is 15 amino acids. V lost 2 bases to trimming and J lost 2 bases; unmatched junction nucleotides: 3.

This clone showed up just once. This chain connects TRBV2 to TRBJ2-5; perhaps TRBD1 as D (5 bases). V was pared by 3 bases and J by 4 bases, with 15 bases between. Germline V lookup: CDR1 SNHLY, CDR2 FYNNEI. The CDR3 contains 15 residues. DNA for the CDR3: TGTGCCAGCAGTGAGGTTGTCAGGGCCGGAGAGACCCAGTACTTC. It specifies CASSEVVRAGETQYF.

V is TRBV6-6 and J is TRBJ2-2; 10 bases are shared with TRBD1. The CDR3 loop spans 15 amino acids. V lost 10 bases, J lost 6 bases, and 11 bases stayed unmatched. The germline gives CDR1 MNHNY, CDR2 SVGAGI (reference sequence). The CDR3 bases are TGTGCCACCCGAGGGACAGGGGACGATTCCGGGGAGCTGTTTTTT. Its protein is CATRGTGDDSGELFF.

This clone was observed a handful of times. The chain carries TRBV6-5 and TRBJ1-3; the match to TRBD1 covers 7 bases. This CDR3 has 13 residues. From germline, CDR1 is MNHEY and CDR2 SVGAGI. The trim removed 5 bases at V and 4 bases at J, leaving 2 bases unmatched. This chain's CDR3 is CASSQDRGNTIYF. The CDR3 nucleotides are TGTGCCAGCAGTCAGGACAGGGGAAACACCATATATTTT.

V usage is TRBV5-1 and J usage is TRBJ2-1; TRBD1 agrees at 10 bases. The CDR3 covers 14 residues. Germline values: CDR1 SGHRS, CDR2 YFSETQ. V trimming: 5 bases; J trimming: 6 bases; junction bases outside the gene matches: 5. CDR3 amino acids: CASRGDRGPNEQFF. CDR3 DNA sequence: TGCGCCAGCAGGGGGGACAGGGGACCCAATGAGCAGTTCTTC.

The chain is built from TRBV7-2 and TRBJ2-5; the D gene is possibly TRBD2 (6 bases). Germline V gene lookup returns CDR1 SGHTA and CDR2 FQGNSA. The CDR3 runs 13 residues. V lost 0 bases and J 5 bases, leaving 7 bases between the germline ends. The CDR3 here is CASSLALAETQYF. Here the CDR3 DNA reads TGTGCCAGCAGCTTAGCGCTAGCGGAGACCCAGTACTTC.

This rearrangement joins TRBV7-2 to TRBJ1-5, with D possibly TRBD1 on 5 matching bases. The V end was cut by 1 base, the J end by 5 bases, with 9 bases between. The CDR3 consists of 14 residues. Germline V gene sequence: CDR1 SGHTA, CDR2 FQGNSA. CDR3: CASSLGGRDQPQHF. The CDR3 region has the DNA TGTGCCAGCAGCTTAGGGGGGAGGGATCAGCCCCAGCATTTT.

CDR3 in amino acids: CASSDTTGARYNEQFF. CDR3 DNA: TGTGCCAGCAGTGACACCACAGGGGCGCGTTACAATGAGCAGTTCTTC. The V gene is TRBV6-4, the J gene TRBJ2-1, with 7 positions matching TRBD1. The trim removed 2 bases at V and 4 bases at J, leaving 8 bases unmatched. This CDR3 has 16 amino acids. Germline V lookup: CDR1 MRHNA, CDR2 SNTAGT.

The chain links TRBV7-8 to TRBJ2-7; D not certain. CDR1 and CDR2 (germline): SGHVS, FQNEAQ. Trimming left V 5 bases short and J 1 base short, with 12 bases between. The CDR3 is 14 amino acids. The CDR3 sequence: CASSPLAWSYEQYV. The CDR3 DNA sequence: TGTGCCAGCAGCCCCCTTGCTTGGTCCTACGAGCAGTACGTC.

The CDR3 coding sequence is TGTGCCAGCAGCAAGCTAGCGGCCCGGGAGGATACGCAGTATTTT. Encoded protein: CASSKLAAREDTQYF. V is TRBV6-5 and J is TRBJ2-3, with 7 bases lining up with TRBD2. CDR3 length equals 15 residues. J lost 6 bases, V lost 6 bases, and 12 bases had no gene match. Germline assignment: CDR1 MNHEY and CDR2 SVGAGI.

This chain joins TRBV19 and TRBJ1-2; TRBD1 matches at 9 bases. CDR3 size: 15 residues. The trim removed 6 bases at V and 4 bases at J, leaving 9 bases unmatched. Germline loops: CDR1 LNHDA, CDR2 SQIVND (reference sequence). The CDR3 is CASSWPQGAGYGYTF. CDR3 DNA sequence: TGTGCCAGTAGCTGGCCACAGGGGGCTGGCTATGGCTACACCTTC.

The rearrangement links TRBV14 to TRBJ2-3; TRBD2 is a possible D gene (5 bases). Germline V CDR1 and CDR2: SGHDN, FVKESK. V lost 4 bases and J 7 bases, leaving 15 bases between the germline ends. There are 14 residues in the CDR3. CDR3 DNA sequence: TGTGCCAGCAGCCGAAGTGCGGGTTGGAATACGCAGTATTTT. Its protein product is CASSRSAGWNTQYF.

The chain recombines TRBV4-2 with TRBJ1-3; the match to TRBD1 covers 11 bases. Looked up from germline, CDR1 is LGHNA and CDR2 is YNFKEQ. The CDR3 is 16 amino acids. V lost 5 bases, J lost 0 bases, and 3 bases stayed unmatched. DNA for the CDR3: TGTGCCAGCAGCACCGGACAGGGGGCCTCTGGAAACACCATATATTTT. It specifies CASSTGQGASGNTIYF.

The genes are TRBV9 and TRBJ1-4; D remains ambiguous. CDR1 and CDR2 from the germline V gene are SGDLS and YYNGEE. V was pared by 3 bases and J by 6 bases, with 12 bases between. There are 14 residues in the CDR3. The DNA for the CDR3 is TGTGCCAGCAGCGCCCCCGCGATGGATGAAAAACTGTTTTTT. Amino acids: CASSAPAMDEKLFF.

The V call is TRBV7-2, the J call TRBJ1-1; maybe TRBD1 (5 bases). The CDR3 is 15 residues long. Germline loops: CDR1 SGHTA, CDR2 FQGNSA. V gave up 4 bases and J gave up 0 bases, with 12 bases separating them. CDR3 DNA sequence: TGTGCCAGCAGCTCGTTGACAGCTATGAACACTGAAGCTTTCTTT. Protein: CASSSLTAMNTEAFF.

The rearrangement uses TRBV3-1 (or the pseudogene TRBV3-2) and TRBJ2-3; perhaps TRBD2 as D (5 bases). CDR3 length: 14 amino acids. Germline V gene lookup returns CDR1 LGHDT and CDR2 YNNKEL (reference sequence). V lost 8 bases and J 0 bases, leaving 12 bases between the germline ends. For the CDR3, the DNA is TGTGCCAGCGGAGGCAGGACGAGCACAGATACGCAGTATTTT. Its translation: CASGGRTSTDTQYF.

This clone has more than one count but fewer than ten. The rearrangement uses TRBV30 and TRBJ1-2, with 8 nucleotides matching TRBD1. Germline CDR1 reads GTSNPN; CDR2 reads SVGIG (reference sequence). The CDR3 sequence is 15 residues long. V lost 2 bases, J lost 7 bases, and 12 bases stayed unmatched. The CDR3 nucleotides read TGTGCCTGGAGTAGGGCAGGGGGCCCTCGAGTTGGCTACACCTTC. This encodes CAWSRAGGPRVGYTF.

The chain is built from TRBV2 and TRBJ1-2; 7 nucleotides match TRBD1. The germline gives CDR1 SNHLY, CDR2 FYNNEI. The CDR3 runs 15 residues. V trimming: 2 bases; J trimming: 8 bases; junction bases outside the gene matches: 11. The CDR3 reads CASSEFRQGGLGYTF. The CDR3, as DNA: TGTGCCAGCAGTGAATTCCGGCAGGGGGGGCTGGGCTACACCTTC.

V gene TRBV18 combines with J gene TRBJ1-2; D is perhaps TRBD1 (5 bases). V was shortened by 4 bases and J by 0 bases, with 9 bases between the two germline ends. This CDR3 comprises 14 residues. CDR1 is KGHSH and CDR2 is LQKENI in the germline V gene. CDR3 in amino acids: CASSRDGANYGYTF. The CDR3 region has the DNA TGTGCCAGCTCACGGGACGGGGCTAACTATGGCTACACCTTC.

The V gene is TRBV29-1, the J gene TRBJ2-5; D remains unclear. The CDR3 runs to 12 residues. From germline, CDR1 is SQVTM and CDR2 ANQGSEA. With 3 bases removed from V and 1 base from J, the gap between germline ends came to 6 bases. CDR3 nucleotides: TGCAGCGTTGACGGCCCCCAAGAGACCCAGTACTTC. Translating it yields CSVDGPQETQYF.

The rearrangement uses TRBV6-5 and TRBJ1-2, with D uncertain. The V end lost 3 bases, the J end lost 4 bases, and 15 bases lay between the germline ends. Germline lookup yields CDR1 MNHEY and CDR2 SVGAGI. There are 15 residues in the CDR3. The CDR3 nucleotides read TGTGCCAGCAGTTATTCCCTTTTCGGGTCCTATGGCTACACCTTC. Protein: CASSYSLFGSYGYTF.

The chain couples TRBV5-8 to TRBJ1-4; D might be TRBD1 (5 bases). The CDR3 length is 16 residues. V was trimmed by 5 bases and J by 3 bases, leaving 17 bases between them. In germline, CDR1 is SGHTS, CDR2 YDEGEE. The CDR3 region has the DNA TGTGCCAGCAGGTCCGGGGGGGGGACGGCTAATGAAAAACTGTTTTTT. Translated: CASRSGGGTANEKLFF.

CDR3 sequence: CASSPLKGSSYNEQFF. The CDR3 bases are TGTGCCAGCAGCCCATTAAAAGGGAGCTCCTACAATGAGCAGTTCTTC. The rearrangement joins TRBV5-5 to TRBJ2-1; the D gene is possibly TRBD2 (5 bases). This CDR3 is built from 16 residues. With 4 bases removed from V and 0 bases from J, the gap between germline ends came to 14 bases. Germline V gene sequence: CDR1 SGHKS, CDR2 YYEKEE (reference sequence).

This chain links TRBV5-8 with TRBJ2-5; TRBD1 agrees at 7 bases. This CDR3 is built from 13 residues. Germline lookup yields CDR1 SGHTS and CDR2 YDEGEE. V lost 2 bases, J lost 6 bases, and 4 bases stayed unmatched. This CDR3 is CASSFSRGKTQYF. CDR3 DNA sequence: TGTGCCAGCAGCTTTAGCAGGGGGAAGACCCAGTACTTC.

The J gene is TRBJ2-3, the V gene TRBV9; 8 bases map to TRBD2. Germline lookup yields CDR1 SGDLS and CDR2 YYNGEE. This CDR3 comprises 16 residues. Trimming cost V 1 base and J 2 bases; bases outside gene matches: 6. The CDR3 nucleotides read TGTGCCAGCAGCGTACGTGTAGCGGGGAACACAGATACGCAGTATTTT. It is translated as CASSVRVAGNTDTQYF.

V usage is TRBV5-1 and J usage is TRBJ2-5; D may be TRBD2 (6 bases). Germline V gene lookup returns CDR1 SGHRS and CDR2 YFSETQ. CDR3 length equals 15 residues. V shed 1 base and J shed 5 bases, with 15 bases lying between them. Written as DNA, the CDR3 is TGCGCCAGCAGCTTGTCGGGGGACTTTGGGGAGACCCAGTACTTC. Its translation is CASSLSGDFGETQYF.